This record looks at one T cell receptor (beta chain) sequence and its context. For the second PCR, which ran for roughly 7 to 11 cycles, a sample-barcoded 5' primer and a J-beta primer mix were used. TCRdb recomputed calls from the 5' RACE reads with MiXCR, one row per CDR3 protein. The sample contains about 1.4 million distinct CDR3 sequences, around 59% of which appear only once. Trimming took off 3 bases at V and 0 bases at J, with 8 bases between the two ends. The V gene's germline CDR1 is DFQATT and CDR2 SNEGSKA (reference sequence). The CDR3 covers 13 residues. This record comes from a study of blood T cells in healthy people across ages.

This clonotype was sampled from a man between 18 and 35 years old in good health. Specimen: blood. The chain couples TRBV20-1 to TRBJ1-1; D gene ambiguous. CDR3 DNA: TGCAGTGCTAGTGGTCTCATGAACACTGAAGCTTTCTTT. Translating gives CSASGLMNTEAFF.